The rows below give T cell receptor beta chains drawn from one sample of a study of spatial heterogeneity in lung cancer. TCRdb redid the calling of the 5' RACE reads with MiXCR, one entry per CDR3 protein. Of around 25,000 distinct CDR3 sequences listed, less than 6.5% were seen once; the top ten hold 20% to 25%. Specimen: PBMCs, collected at follow-up. The receptors stem from a female donor with early-stage non-small cell lung cancer. Both conserved end residues are part of each CDR3. Each record gives: J gene, clone size, V gene, D gene, CDR3 protein, CDR3 DNA. D genes are given only for firm matches. Size is stated for part of the rows, as once, few or many counts, or as a class when the clone is expanded.

J gene: TRBJ2-5; clone size: many; V gene: TRBV6-2/TRBV6-3; D gene: .; CDR3 protein: CASSLLLIGETQYF; CDR3 DNA: TGTGCCAGCAGTCTACTGCTGATCGGAGAGACCCAGTACTTC
J gene: TRBJ2-5; clone size: .; V gene: TRBV25-1; D gene: .; CDR3 protein: CASSAPPVETQYF; CDR3 DNA: TGTGCCAGCAGTGCCCCTCCAGTTGAGACCCAGTACTTC
J gene: TRBJ2-3; clone size: many; V gene: TRBV7-2; D gene: .; CDR3 protein: CASSLQGRATQYF; CDR3 DNA: TGTGCCAGCAGCTTACAGGGCCGGGCTACGCAGTATTTT
J gene: TRBJ2-2; clone size: few; V gene: TRBV6-5; D gene: .; CDR3 protein: CASRDLAGELFF; CDR3 DNA: TGTGCCAGCAGAGATTTAGCCGGGGAGCTGTTTTTT
J gene: TRBJ2-7; clone size: medium-sized; V gene: TRBV5-4; D gene: TRBD1; CDR3 protein: CASSLTGGTGEQYF; CDR3 DNA: TGTGCCAGCAGCTTGACAGGGGGCACTGGGGAGCAGTACTTC
J gene: TRBJ2-7; clone size: many; V gene: TRBV20-1; D gene: .; CDR3 protein: CSARTGYEQYF; CDR3 DNA: TGCAGTGCTAGAACGGGTTACGAGCAGTACTTC
J gene: TRBJ1-1; clone size: .; V gene: TRBV20-1; D gene: TRBD1; CDR3 protein: CSARDPRQGKTEAFF; CDR3 DNA: TGCAGTGCTAGAGATCCCCGACAGGGAAAGACTGAAGCTTTCTTT
J gene: TRBJ2-5; clone size: few; V gene: TRBV11-2; D gene: .; CDR3 protein: CASSLQGKETQYF; CDR3 DNA: TGTGCCAGCAGCTTACAGGGGAAAGAGACCCAGTACTTC
J gene: TRBJ2-1; clone size: many; V gene: TRBV27; D gene: TRBD2; CDR3 protein: CASSSIRPPISGGVNNEQFF; CDR3 DNA: TGTGCCAGCAGTTCGATACGTCCCCCAATCAGCGGGGGAGTCAACAATGAGCAGTTCTTC
J gene: TRBJ2-6; clone size: many; V gene: TRBV12-3/TRBV12-4; D gene: .; CDR3 protein: CASRLTGTRSGANVLTF; CDR3 DNA: TGTGCCAGCAGGCTAACCGGGACACGCTCTGGGGCCAACGTCCTGACTTTC
J gene: TRBJ2-3; clone size: many; V gene: TRBV9; D gene: TRBD2; CDR3 protein: CASSPFPTPGDRLAEPGFTDTQYF; CDR3 DNA: TGTGCCAGCAGCCCCTTCCCCACCCCCGGGGACCGACTAGCGGAACCGGGGTTCACAGATACGCAGTATTTT
J gene: TRBJ2-7; clone size: many; V gene: TRBV7-2; D gene: TRBD2; CDR3 protein: CASSRRTSGSFYEQYF; CDR3 DNA: TGTGCCAGCAGCAGGCGGACTAGCGGGAGTTTTTACGAGCAGTACTTC
J gene: TRBJ1-4; clone size: many; V gene: TRBV20-1; D gene: .; CDR3 protein: CSALLTNGEKLFF; CDR3 DNA: TGCAGTGCTCTTCTAACTAATGGGGAAAAACTGTTTTTT
J gene: TRBJ2-1; clone size: few; V gene: TRBV14; D gene: .; CDR3 protein: CASSYGLLDNEQFF; CDR3 DNA: TGTGCCAGCAGCTATGGACTGTTAGACAATGAGCAGTTCTTC
J gene: TRBJ1-3; clone size: many; V gene: TRBV29-1; D gene: .; CDR3 protein: CSVESRGNTIYF; CDR3 DNA: TGCAGCGTTGAAAGTAGGGGAAACACCATATATTTT
J gene: TRBJ2-6; clone size: many; V gene: TRBV29-1; D gene: .; CDR3 protein: CSVVAAGSSGANVLTF; CDR3 DNA: TGCAGCGTTGTGGCCGCAGGGTCCTCTGGGGCCAACGTCCTGACTTTC
J gene: TRBJ2-3; clone size: few; V gene: TRBV7-2; D gene: TRBD2; CDR3 protein: CASSLVGLAGGSVCKDTQYF; CDR3 DNA: TGTGCCAGCAGCTTAGTGGGACTAGCGGGAGGGAGCGTGTGCAAGGATACGCAGTATTTT
J gene: TRBJ2-5; clone size: many; V gene: TRBV6-1; D gene: .; CDR3 protein: CASSSSGQRETQYF; CDR3 DNA: .
J gene: TRBJ1-1; clone size: .; V gene: TRBV20-1; D gene: .; CDR3 protein: CSASKGDTEAFF; CDR3 DNA: TGCAGTGCTAGCAAGGGGGACACTGAAGCTTTCTTT
J gene: TRBJ2-5; clone size: many; V gene: TRBV20-1; D gene: TRBD1; CDR3 protein: CSARKDRGGLETQYF; CDR3 DNA: TGCAGTGCTAGAAAGGACAGGGGCGGTCTAGAGACCCAGTACTTC
J gene: TRBJ2-1; clone size: .; V gene: TRBV28; D gene: .; CDR3 protein: CASSLPSNEQFF; CDR3 DNA: TGTGCCAGCAGTTTACCTAGCAATGAGCAGTTCTTC
J gene: TRBJ2-5; clone size: many; V gene: TRBV10-3; D gene: TRBD2; CDR3 protein: CAIGVAGAETQYF; CDR3 DNA: TGTGCCATCGGAGTAGCGGGGGCAGAGACCCAGTACTTC
J gene: TRBJ2-5; clone size: .; V gene: TRBV10-3; D gene: .; CDR3 protein: CAVGMETQYF; CDR3 DNA: TGTGCCGTAGGGATGGAGACCCAGTACTTC
J gene: TRBJ2-3; clone size: many; V gene: TRBV20-1; D gene: TRBD1; CDR3 protein: CSATGQGADTQYF; CDR3 DNA: TGCAGTGCTACGGGACAGGGGGCAGATACGCAGTATTTT
J gene: TRBJ1-2; clone size: many; V gene: TRBV12-3/TRBV12-4; D gene: TRBD1; CDR3 protein: CASSSLLQGVGGYTF; CDR3 DNA: TGTGCCAGCAGTTCGCTGCTTCAGGGGGTTGGTGGCTACACCTTC
J gene: TRBJ2-3; clone size: many; V gene: TRBV18; D gene: .; CDR3 protein: CASKPGGTDTQYF; CDR3 DNA: TGTGCCAGTAAACCGGGAGGCACAGATACGCAGTATTTT
J gene: TRBJ2-3; clone size: many; V gene: TRBV20-1; D gene: .; CDR3 protein: CSARAFQGRTDTQYF; CDR3 DNA: TGCAGTGCTAGAGCGTTTCAGGGTCGTACAGATACGCAGTATTTT
J gene: TRBJ2-7; clone size: many; V gene: TRBV20-1; D gene: TRBD1; CDR3 protein: CSARSSGGYEQYF; CDR3 DNA: TGCAGTGCTAGAAGTTCAGGGGGCTACGAGCAGTACTTC
J gene: TRBJ2-3; clone size: many; V gene: TRBV20-1; D gene: TRBD2; CDR3 protein: CSARAPPSGIIDTQYF; CDR3 DNA: TGCAGTGCTAGAGCCCCCCCTAGCGGAATAATCGATACGCAGTATTTT
J gene: TRBJ2-5; clone size: .; V gene: TRBV7-6; D gene: TRBD2; CDR3 protein: CASSLTSGLTQPQYF; CDR3 DNA: TGTGCCAGCAGCTTAACTAGCGGGTTAACCCAGCCCCAGTACTTC
J gene: TRBJ2-1; clone size: many; V gene: TRBV7-3; D gene: .; CDR3 protein: CASSLESPYNEQFF; CDR3 DNA: TGTGCCAGCAGCTTAGAGAGTCCCTACAATGAGCAGTTCTTC
J gene: TRBJ2-1; clone size: many; V gene: TRBV20-1; D gene: TRBD2; CDR3 protein: CSASRTSGGRDEQFF; CDR3 DNA: TGCAGTGCTAGTCGGACAAGCGGGGGTCGTGATGAGCAGTTCTTC
J gene: TRBJ2-7; clone size: many; V gene: TRBV20-1; D gene: .; CDR3 protein: CSANDNYVLREQYF; CDR3 DNA: TGCAGTGCTAACGACAACTACGTTCTGAGGGAGCAGTACTTC
J gene: TRBJ2-5; clone size: .; V gene: TRBV20-1; D gene: .; CDR3 protein: CSAITERETQYF; CDR3 DNA: TGCAGTGCTATCACGGAGAGAGAGACCCAGTACTTC
J gene: TRBJ2-2; clone size: medium-sized; V gene: TRBV28; D gene: .; CDR3 protein: CASSSRDINTGELFF; CDR3 DNA: TGTGCCAGCAGTAGCCGGGACATTAACACCGGGGAGCTGTTTTTT
J gene: TRBJ1-3; clone size: many; V gene: TRBV28; D gene: TRBD1; CDR3 protein: CASRMTGRGNTIYF; CDR3 DNA: TGTGCCAGCAGAATGACAGGGCGTGGAAACACCATATATTTT
J gene: TRBJ2-2; clone size: many; V gene: TRBV9; D gene: .; CDR3 protein: CASSAPLSFGNTGELFF; CDR3 DNA: TGTGCCAGCAGCGCCCCCCTTAGCTTCGGGAACACCGGGGAGCTGTTTTTT
J gene: TRBJ2-4; clone size: many; V gene: TRBV20-1; D gene: TRBD1; CDR3 protein: CSAPGQGRNIQYF; CDR3 DNA: TGCAGTGCCCCCGGACAGGGGAGGAACATTCAGTACTTC
J gene: TRBJ2-5; clone size: many; V gene: TRBV5-4; D gene: .; CDR3 protein: CASSPSGIARETQYF; CDR3 DNA: TGTGCCAGCAGCCCTTCCGGGATTGCGAGAGAGACCCAGTACTTC
J gene: TRBJ2-7; clone size: many; V gene: TRBV3-2; D gene: .; CDR3 protein: CASSQDLAVPYEQYF; CDR3 DNA: TGTGCCAGCAGCCAAGATTTGGCAGTACCGTACGAGCAGTACTTC
J gene: TRBJ2-2; clone size: many; V gene: TRBV3-1; D gene: .; CDR3 protein: CASSQGGSYTGELFF; CDR3 DNA: TGTGCCAGCAGCCAAGGGGGGAGCTACACCGGGGAGCTGTTTTTT
J gene: TRBJ1-5; clone size: few; V gene: TRBV7-9; D gene: .; CDR3 protein: CASSSPGAYQPQHF; CDR3 DNA: TGTGCCAGCAGCTCCCCGGGGGCCTATCAGCCCCAGCATTTT